Following are 3 T cell receptor beta chains from one sample sequenced in a study of cytomegalovirus exposure and HLA in healthy donors. Primers included in the PCR were 60 Vbeta and 13 Jbeta primers. Assay used: immunoSEQ multiplex PCR; TCRdb lists only in-frame clones, some missing. The sample has under 200,000 clones, about three quarters seen once. Sequencing input: PBMCs. Receptors originate from a female donor in good health and CMV-seronegative.

The J gene is TRBJ1-6, the V gene TRBV7-6; D call uncertain. The CDR3 has 15 amino acids. Germline CDR1 and CDR2: SGHVS and FNYEAQ. Trimming cost V 6 bases and J 0 bases, with 9 bases left between them. The chain's CDR3 is CASSPGFSYNSPLHF. The CDR3 DNA reads as TGTGCCAGCAGTCCCGGGTTCTCCTATAATTCACCCCTCCACTTT.

This clone was recorded a few times. CDR3 sequence: CASSETGAGPQHF. As DNA, the CDR3 is TGTGCCAGCAGCGAGACAGGGGCCGGGCCCCAGCATTTT. V usage is TRBV7-9 and J usage is TRBJ1-5, with 8 bases fitting TRBD1. V dropped 5 bases and J dropped 9; count of bases not matched to a gene: 6. Germline CDR1 SEHNR, CDR2 FQNEAQ (reference sequence). The CDR3 covers 13 residues.

V and J are TRBV6-5 and TRBJ1-2; D might be TRBD1 (6 bases). Trimming removed 0 bases from V and 4 bases from J, with 15 bases in between. The CDR3 covers 16 residues. Germline CDR1 and CDR2: MNHEY and SVGAGI. This CDR3 is CASSYSRQGRGYGYTF. CDR3 in DNA: TGTGCCAGCAGTTACTCGAGGCAGGGGCGCGGCTATGGCTACACCTTC.